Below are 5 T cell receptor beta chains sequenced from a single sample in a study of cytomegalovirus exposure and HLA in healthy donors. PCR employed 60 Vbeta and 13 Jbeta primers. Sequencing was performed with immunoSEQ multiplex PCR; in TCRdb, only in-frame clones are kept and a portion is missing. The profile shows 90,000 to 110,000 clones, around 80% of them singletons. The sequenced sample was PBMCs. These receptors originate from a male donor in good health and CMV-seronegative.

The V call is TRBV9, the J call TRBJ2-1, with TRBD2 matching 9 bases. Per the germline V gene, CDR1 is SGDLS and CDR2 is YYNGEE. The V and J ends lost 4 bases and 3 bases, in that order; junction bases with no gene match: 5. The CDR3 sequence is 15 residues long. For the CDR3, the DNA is TGTGCCAGCAGCTTGGGACTAGCATTCTACAATGAGCAGTTCTTC. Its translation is CASSLGLAFYNEQFF.

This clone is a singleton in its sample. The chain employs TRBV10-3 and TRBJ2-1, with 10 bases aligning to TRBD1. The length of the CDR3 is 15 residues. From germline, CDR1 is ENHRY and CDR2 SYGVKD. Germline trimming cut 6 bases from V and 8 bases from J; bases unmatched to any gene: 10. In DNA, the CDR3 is TGTGCCATCAGGAGGGAGGACAGGGGGGATGATGAGCAGTTCTTC. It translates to CAIRREDRGDDEQFF.

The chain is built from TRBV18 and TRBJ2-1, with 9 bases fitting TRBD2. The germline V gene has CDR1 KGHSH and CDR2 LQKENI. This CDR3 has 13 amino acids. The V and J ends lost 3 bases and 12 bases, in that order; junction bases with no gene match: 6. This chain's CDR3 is CASSPDGGLAQFF. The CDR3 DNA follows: TGTGCCAGCTCACCTGACGGGGGACTAGCGCAGTTCTTC.

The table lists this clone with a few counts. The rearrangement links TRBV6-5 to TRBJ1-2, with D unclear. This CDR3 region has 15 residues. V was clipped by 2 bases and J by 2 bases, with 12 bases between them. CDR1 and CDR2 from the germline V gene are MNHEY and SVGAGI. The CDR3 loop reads CASSYEFQPNYGYTF. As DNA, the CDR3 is TGTGCCAGCAGTTACGAGTTCCAACCGAACTATGGCTACACCTTC.

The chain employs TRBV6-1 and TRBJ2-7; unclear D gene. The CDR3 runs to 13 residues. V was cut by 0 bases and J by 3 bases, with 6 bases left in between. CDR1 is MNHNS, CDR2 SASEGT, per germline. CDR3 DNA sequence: TGTGCCAGCAGTGAAGCTATTAGCTACGAGCAGTACTTC. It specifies CASSEAISYEQYF.